A selection of T cell receptor beta chains follows, all from one sample in a study of blood T cell repertoires in COVID-19. Produced via immunoSEQ multiplex PCR; TCRdb's table is partial and in-frame only. The sample records around 210,000 clones, about 84% being singletons. Material for sequencing was peripheral blood. These receptors were taken from a woman aged 80 or over with COVID-19, enrolled during active disease. Both conserved end residues are part of each CDR3. Fields, in order: V gene, J gene, clone size, D gene, CDR3 protein, CDR3 DNA. A D gene is named only where the DNA matches it firmly. The size field is filled for only some rows; it gives once, few, many or a size class.

V gene: TRBV3-1/TRBV3-2
J gene: TRBJ2-5
clone size: .
D gene: .
CDR3 protein: CASSRPGGGQETQYF
CDR3 DNA: TGTGCCAGCAGCCGACCTGGCGGAGGACAAGAGACCCAGTACTTC

V gene: TRBV18
J gene: TRBJ1-2
clone size: .
D gene: TRBD1
CDR3 protein: CASSTGAGPNYGYTF
CDR3 DNA: TGTGCCAGCTCCACAGGGGCCGGCCCTAACTATGGCTACACCTTC

V gene: TRBV7-9
J gene: TRBJ2-7
clone size: .
D gene: TRBD1
CDR3 protein: CASSFGQGFGYEQYF
CDR3 DNA: TGTGCCAGCAGCTTTGGACAGGGGTTTGGCTACGAGCAGTACTTC

V gene: TRBV6-2/TRBV6-3
J gene: TRBJ1-2
clone size: .
D gene: TRBD1
CDR3 protein: CASSPDRGRGYTF
CDR3 DNA: TGTGCCAGCAGTCCGGACAGGGGGCGAGGCTACACCTTC

V gene: TRBV7-8
J gene: TRBJ1-4
clone size: .
D gene: TRBD1
CDR3 protein: CASSPGTGGYEKLFF
CDR3 DNA: TGTGCCAGCAGCCCCGGTACAGGGGGCTATGAAAAACTGTTTTTT

V gene: TRBV5-6
J gene: TRBJ2-7
clone size: .
D gene: TRBD2
CDR3 protein: CASSHLAGVSRLYEQYF
CDR3 DNA: TGTGCCAGCAGCCATCTAGCGGGAGTCAGCAGACTCTACGAGCAGTACTTC

V gene: TRBV5-1
J gene: TRBJ2-1
clone size: .
D gene: .
CDR3 protein: CASSPGGLYNEQFF
CDR3 DNA: TGCGCCAGCTCCCCGGGGGGCCTCTACAATGAGCAGTTCTTC

V gene: TRBV24-1
J gene: TRBJ2-1
clone size: .
D gene: TRBD2
CDR3 protein: CATSDPGGDNEQFF
CDR3 DNA: TGTGCCACCAGTGATCCTGGGGGGGACAATGAGCAGTTCTTC

V gene: TRBV4-1
J gene: TRBJ2-1
clone size: .
D gene: .
CDR3 protein: CASSQVRAMGGEQFF
CDR3 DNA: TGCGCCAGCAGCCAAGTCCGGGCTATGGGGGGTGAGCAGTTCTTC

V gene: TRBV28
J gene: TRBJ1-2
clone size: .
D gene: .
CDR3 protein: CASSPPGSGYTF
CDR3 DNA: TGTGCCAGCAGTCCCCCGGGTTCAGGCTACACCTTC

V gene: TRBV12-5
J gene: TRBJ2-5
clone size: .
D gene: .
CDR3 protein: CASGLYSGTQETQYF
CDR3 DNA: TGTGCTAGTGGTTTGTACTCAGGCACCCAGGAGACCCAGTACTTC

V gene: TRBV5-1
J gene: TRBJ2-2
clone size: .
D gene: .
CDR3 protein: CASSQNANTGELFF
CDR3 DNA: TGCGCCAGCAGCCAGAACGCGAACACCGGGGAGCTGTTTTTT

V gene: TRBV5-4
J gene: TRBJ1-1
clone size: once
D gene: .
CDR3 protein: CASSGGTNTEAFF
CDR3 DNA: TGTGCCAGCAGCGGAGGGACGAACACTGAAGCTTTCTTT

V gene: TRBV7-9
J gene: TRBJ2-3
clone size: .
D gene: TRBD1
CDR3 protein: CASSLGGQGLDTQYF
CDR3 DNA: TGTGCCAGCAGCTTAGGAGGACAGGGATTAGATACGCAGTATTTT

V gene: TRBV11-2
J gene: TRBJ2-1
clone size: once
D gene: .
CDR3 protein: CASRLTGGRNEQFF
CDR3 DNA: TGTGCCAGCAGGCTGACGGGGGGCCGGAATGAGCAGTTCTTC

V gene: TRBV5-1
J gene: TRBJ1-1
clone size: .
D gene: TRBD1
CDR3 protein: CASQGAMNTEAFF
CDR3 DNA: TGCGCCAGCCAGGGGGCCATGAACACTGAAGCTTTCTTT

V gene: TRBV19
J gene: TRBJ2-5
clone size: .
D gene: TRBD1
CDR3 protein: CASSSTGGGETQYF
CDR3 DNA: TGTGCCAGTAGTTCGACAGGGGGTGGAGAGACCCAGTACTTC

V gene: TRBV29-1
J gene: TRBJ1-2
clone size: once
D gene: .
CDR3 protein: CSVEEIQGMNGYTF
CDR3 DNA: TGCAGCGTTGAAGAGATTCAGGGGATGAATGGCTACACCTTC

V gene: TRBV18
J gene: TRBJ1-5
clone size: .
D gene: TRBD1
CDR3 protein: CASGTGQSRAQHF
CDR3 DNA: TGTGCCAGCGGGACAGGGCAATCACGGGCCCAGCATTTT

V gene: TRBV10-3
J gene: TRBJ1-2
clone size: .
D gene: TRBD1
CDR3 protein: CAINEDRTRGYTF
CDR3 DNA: TGTGCCATCAATGAGGACAGGACTCGCGGCTACACCTTC

V gene: TRBV3-1/TRBV3-2
J gene: TRBJ2-1
clone size: .
D gene: .
CDR3 protein: CASSQVGGSYNEQFF
CDR3 DNA: TGTGCCAGCAGCCAAGTGGGAGGAAGCTACAATGAGCAGTTCTTC

V gene: TRBV18
J gene: TRBJ1-5
clone size: .
D gene: TRBD1
CDR3 protein: CASSSTGGNQPQHF
CDR3 DNA: TGTGCCAGCTCATCTACAGGGGGCAATCAGCCCCAGCATTTT

V gene: TRBV11-2
J gene: TRBJ1-5
clone size: .
D gene: .
CDR3 protein: CASSMARGQPQHF
CDR3 DNA: TGTGCCAGCAGCATGGCCCGGGGTCAGCCCCAGCATTTT

V gene: TRBV3-1/TRBV3-2
J gene: TRBJ1-2
clone size: .
D gene: TRBD1
CDR3 protein: CASSPGQGDGGYTF
CDR3 DNA: TGTGCCAGCAGCCCGGGACAGGGGGATGGTGGCTACACCTTC

V gene: TRBV2
J gene: TRBJ2-1
clone size: .
D gene: TRBD2
CDR3 protein: CASSDLAGNNEQFF
CDR3 DNA: TGTGCCAGCAGTGACCTAGCGGGTAACAATGAGCAGTTCTTC

V gene: TRBV9
J gene: TRBJ2-3
clone size: .
D gene: TRBD1
CDR3 protein: CASSGGTVGSTDTQYF
CDR3 DNA: TGTGCCAGCAGCGGGGGGACAGTAGGAAGCACAGATACGCAGTATTTT

V gene: TRBV9
J gene: TRBJ2-2
clone size: .
D gene: .
CDR3 protein: CASSSLGTNTGELFF
CDR3 DNA: TGTGCCAGCAGCTCTCTCGGTACGAACACCGGGGAGCTGTTTTTT

V gene: TRBV10-2
J gene: TRBJ2-7
clone size: .
D gene: .
CDR3 protein: CASSWDTNYEQYF
CDR3 DNA: TGCGCCAGCAGTTGGGACACTAACTACGAGCAGTACTTC